Listed below are T cell receptor beta chains from one sample, sequenced in a study of T-cell memory formation after mild COVID-19. TCRdb recomputed calls from the 5' RACE reads with MiXCR, one row per CDR3 protein. Among around 300,000 distinct CDR3 sequences listed, roughly a fifth were seen once. Sequences were obtained from PBMCs or a T cell subset sorted from them (not recorded which). The source of these receptors is a young man who had mild COVID-19 (a few samples of this study predate the infection). Cell type and time point are not known. The CDR3 runs from the conserved cysteine through the conserved F or W. The D gene is left open where the match is weak. Expanded clones get a size class; other rows say once, few or many, or leave the size out.

v_gene: TRBV9
len: 13
abundance: few
j_gene: TRBJ1-2
d_gene: TRBD1
CDR3nt: TGTGCCAGCAGCCGGACAGGGGATCAAGGCTACACCTTC
CDR3aa: CASSRTGDQGYTF

v_gene: TRBV9
len: 15
abundance: .
j_gene: TRBJ2-1
d_gene: .
CDR3nt: TGTGCCAGCAGCGTAGCGGCGAACTCCTACAATGAGCAGTTCTTC
CDR3aa: CASSVAANSYNEQFF

v_gene: TRBV4-1
len: 15
abundance: .
j_gene: TRBJ2-3
d_gene: .
CDR3nt: TGCGCCAGCAGCCCTGGGTGGCAGGGAACAGATACGCAGTATTTT
CDR3aa: CASSPGWQGTDTQYF

v_gene: TRBV3-1
len: 12
abundance: .
j_gene: TRBJ1-4
d_gene: .
CDR3nt: TGTGCCAGCAGCCAAGATACGGGAAAACTGTTTTTT
CDR3aa: CASSQDTGKLFF

v_gene: TRBV7-3
len: 16
abundance: .
j_gene: TRBJ2-2
d_gene: .
CDR3nt: TGTGCCAGCAGCTTAGGTTTTCGGGGACACACCGGGGAGCTGTTTTTT
CDR3aa: CASSLGFRGHTGELFF

v_gene: TRBV5-6
len: 20
abundance: .
j_gene: TRBJ2-2
d_gene: TRBD1
CDR3nt: TGTGCCAGCAGCTTGGTTGGACAGGGGGCGCCGGCCGGGGACACCGGGGAGCTGTTTTTT
CDR3aa: CASSLVGQGAPAGDTGELFF

v_gene: TRBV7-9
len: 18
abundance: .
j_gene: TRBJ2-5
d_gene: .
CDR3nt: TGTGCCAGCAGCTTCCCACGAGTACCCGGGCCCCCGGGAGAGACCCAGTACTTC
CDR3aa: CASSFPRVPGPPGETQYF

v_gene: TRBV12-3/TRBV12-4
len: 15
abundance: .
j_gene: TRBJ2-5
d_gene: .
CDR3nt: TGTGCCAGCAGCCCCCTCTCCGCGGTCCAAGAGACCCAGTACTTC
CDR3aa: CASSPLSAVQETQYF

v_gene: TRBV7-9
len: 14
abundance: few
j_gene: TRBJ1-1
d_gene: TRBD1
CDR3nt: TGTGCCAGCAGCCAACTAGGGACAGCGACTGAAGCTTTCTTT
CDR3aa: CASSQLGTATEAFF

v_gene: TRBV9
len: 15
abundance: .
j_gene: TRBJ1-2
d_gene: .
CDR3nt: TGTGCCAGCAGCGTAGACCCCTCAACCAACTATGGCTACACCTTC
CDR3aa: CASSVDPSTNYGYTF

v_gene: TRBV7-9
len: 16
abundance: .
j_gene: TRBJ2-3
d_gene: TRBD2
CDR3nt: TGTGCCAGCAGACCGAAGCCGGGGGGGCGGGCAGATACGCAGTATTTT
CDR3aa: CASRPKPGGRADTQYF

v_gene: TRBV6-1
len: 12
abundance: .
j_gene: TRBJ1-4
d_gene: .
CDR3nt: TGTGCCAGCAGTGAAATGAATGAAAAACTGTTTTTT
CDR3aa: CASSEMNEKLFF

v_gene: TRBV7-2
len: 13
abundance: few
j_gene: TRBJ2-4
d_gene: TRBD1
CDR3nt: TGTGCCAGCAGCGTCCCACAGGGGGACATTCAGTACTTC
CDR3aa: CASSVPQGDIQYF

v_gene: TRBV30
len: 13
abundance: once
j_gene: TRBJ2-5
d_gene: TRBD2
CDR3nt: TGTGCCTCGACTAGCGGGGACCAAGAGACCCAGTACTTC
CDR3aa: CASTSGDQETQYF

v_gene: TRBV4-1
len: 16
abundance: .
j_gene: TRBJ2-1
d_gene: .
CDR3nt: TGCGCCAGTTCTGAGGTTGGGGCAAGCTCCTACAATGAGCAGTTCTTC
CDR3aa: CASSEVGASSYNEQFF

v_gene: TRBV6-6
len: 14
abundance: .
j_gene: TRBJ1-5
d_gene: .
CDR3nt: TGTGCCAGCATTCCCAGCCATAGCAATCAGCCCCAGCATTTT
CDR3aa: CASIPSHSNQPQHF

v_gene: TRBV7-3
len: 21
abundance: .
j_gene: TRBJ2-3
d_gene: TRBD2
CDR3nt: TGTGCCAGCAGCCGGACAGGGACTAGCGGGGTCCCGGGGGTGGGCACAGATACGCAGTATTTT
CDR3aa: CASSRTGTSGVPGVGTDTQYF

v_gene: TRBV23-1
len: 15
abundance: .
j_gene: TRBJ2-5
d_gene: TRBD2
CDR3nt: TGCGCCAGCAGTCAACGGGGGGTTGTAGTAGAGACCCAGTACTTC
CDR3aa: CASSQRGVVVETQYF

v_gene: TRBV15
len: 14
abundance: many
j_gene: TRBJ2-5
d_gene: TRBD1
CDR3nt: TGTGCCACCAGTCCGTCAGGGGGCCGGGAGACCCAGTACTTC
CDR3aa: CATSPSGGRETQYF

v_gene: TRBV2
len: 14
abundance: few
j_gene: TRBJ2-1
d_gene: .
CDR3nt: TGTGCCAGCAGTGAAAGAGACTGGGACAATGAGCAGTTCTTC
CDR3aa: CASSERDWDNEQFF

v_gene: TRBV12-5
len: 14
abundance: .
j_gene: TRBJ2-1
d_gene: .
CDR3nt: TGTGCTAGTGGGACCGGGATGCCCTACAATGAGCAGTTCTTC
CDR3aa: CASGTGMPYNEQFF

v_gene: TRBV5-1
len: 16
abundance: many
j_gene: TRBJ1-1
d_gene: .
CDR3nt: TGCGCCAGCACCGTAGACGGAGCAAGGACGAACACTGAAGCTTTCTTT
CDR3aa: CASTVDGARTNTEAFF

v_gene: TRBV7-3
len: 13
abundance: many
j_gene: TRBJ2-3
d_gene: .
CDR3nt: TGTGCCAGCAGCTCCGGACCCATAGATACGCAGTATTTT
CDR3aa: CASSSGPIDTQYF

v_gene: TRBV5-1
len: 13
abundance: .
j_gene: TRBJ2-5
d_gene: TRBD2
CDR3nt: TGCGCCAGCAGCTGGGACTATAGGGAGACCCAGTACTTC
CDR3aa: CASSWDYRETQYF

v_gene: TRBV7-9
len: 15
abundance: few
j_gene: TRBJ2-5
d_gene: .
CDR3nt: TGTGCCAGCAGCTTACCCCAGGGGTTGGACGAGACCCAGTACTTC
CDR3aa: CASSLPQGLDETQYF

v_gene: TRBV7-7
len: 15
abundance: many
j_gene: TRBJ2-5
d_gene: TRBD1
CDR3nt: TGTGCCAGCAGCTCGTGGGACAGGGGGATAGAGACCCAGTACTTC
CDR3aa: CASSSWDRGIETQYF

v_gene: TRBV20-1
len: 11
abundance: many
j_gene: TRBJ1-1
d_gene: .
CDR3nt: TGCAGTGCTAGAGGGGGTGGAGTAGCTTTCTTT
CDR3aa: CSARGGGVAFF

v_gene: TRBV4-1
len: 13
abundance: few
j_gene: TRBJ1-2
d_gene: .
CDR3nt: TGCGCCAGCAGCCAAGAGGGGGGCTGGGGCTACACCTTC
CDR3aa: CASSQEGGWGYTF

v_gene: TRBV5-1
len: 15
abundance: .
j_gene: TRBJ2-2
d_gene: TRBD1
CDR3nt: TGCGCCAGCAGCTCCAACAGGGGAGACACCGGGGAGCTGTTTTTT
CDR3aa: CASSSNRGDTGELFF

v_gene: TRBV7-8
len: 13
abundance: .
j_gene: TRBJ2-3
d_gene: .
CDR3nt: TGTGCCAGCAGCTTAGCGGTGCCAGATACGCAGTATTTT
CDR3aa: CASSLAVPDTQYF

v_gene: TRBV7-9
len: 15
abundance: few
j_gene: TRBJ1-4
d_gene: .
CDR3nt: TGTGCCAGCAGCTCCGTCGGGGGCGCGGGGGAAAAACTGTTTTTT
CDR3aa: CASSSVGGAGEKLFF

v_gene: TRBV6-5
len: 15
abundance: .
j_gene: TRBJ1-1
d_gene: TRBD1
CDR3nt: TGTGCCAGCAGCTACCGAATACAGGGGGTCACTGAAGCTTTCTTT
CDR3aa: CASSYRIQGVTEAFF

v_gene: TRBV12-3/TRBV12-4
len: 16
abundance: few
j_gene: TRBJ2-3
d_gene: .
CDR3nt: TGTGCCAGCAGTTTTGATCGGGCAGGGGCAACAGATACGCAGTATTTT
CDR3aa: CASSFDRAGATDTQYF

v_gene: TRBV6-6
len: 13
abundance: .
j_gene: TRBJ2-5
d_gene: .
CDR3nt: TGTGCCAGCAGTACCGGACAGCAAGAGACCCAGTACTTC
CDR3aa: CASSTGQQETQYF

v_gene: TRBV4-1
len: 15
abundance: .
j_gene: TRBJ2-1
d_gene: TRBD2
CDR3nt: TGCGCCAGCAGGCAAGGCCTAGCGGGGTCCAATGAGCAGTTCTTC
CDR3aa: CASRQGLAGSNEQFF

v_gene: TRBV5-1
len: 14
abundance: .
j_gene: TRBJ2-1
d_gene: .
CDR3nt: TGCGCCAGCAGCTTGGACGGGGGAATCAATGAGCAGTTCTTC
CDR3aa: CASSLDGGINEQFF

v_gene: TRBV27
len: 11
abundance: .
j_gene: TRBJ2-1
d_gene: .
CDR3nt: TGTGCCAGCAGTTTATTCGGTGAGCAGTTCTTC
CDR3aa: CASSLFGEQFF

v_gene: TRBV27
len: 14
abundance: few
j_gene: TRBJ2-5
d_gene: .
CDR3nt: TGTGCCAGCAGTTGGACCTCGGCCCAAGAGACCCAGTACTTC
CDR3aa: CASSWTSAQETQYF

v_gene: TRBV6-5
len: 13
abundance: .
j_gene: TRBJ2-7
d_gene: .
CDR3nt: TGTGCCAGCAGACAAGGATACTCCTACGAGCAGTACTTC
CDR3aa: CASRQGYSYEQYF

v_gene: TRBV5-5
len: 15
abundance: few
j_gene: TRBJ2-3
d_gene: TRBD1
CDR3nt: TGTGCCAGCAGACCGGGACAGGGAATCCCAGATACGCAGTATTTT
CDR3aa: CASRPGQGIPDTQYF

v_gene: TRBV12-3/TRBV12-4
len: 12
abundance: .
j_gene: TRBJ2-4
d_gene: .
CDR3nt: TGTGCCAGCAAAAGATCTGTAAACATTCAGTACTTC
CDR3aa: CASKRSVNIQYF

v_gene: TRBV12-3/TRBV12-4
len: 13
abundance: .
j_gene: TRBJ2-2
d_gene: TRBD2
CDR3nt: TGTGCCACCTGTAGCGGGGGATCCGGGGAGCTGTTTTTT
CDR3aa: CATCSGGSGELFF

v_gene: TRBV5-1
len: 14
abundance: many
j_gene: TRBJ2-3
d_gene: .
CDR3nt: TGCGCCAGCAGCTTCGGGGGGCTCACAGATACGCAGTATTTT
CDR3aa: CASSFGGLTDTQYF

v_gene: TRBV6-5
len: 14
abundance: .
j_gene: TRBJ1-1
d_gene: .
CDR3nt: TGTGCCAGCAGTTACAATCGGCAGGAGCATGAAGCTTTCTTT
CDR3aa: CASSYNRQEHEAFF

v_gene: TRBV9
len: 13
abundance: .
j_gene: TRBJ2-1
d_gene: TRBD2
CDR3nt: TGTGCCAGCAGCGTAGGGGGCGGGGGAGAGCAGTTCTTC
CDR3aa: CASSVGGGGEQFF

v_gene: TRBV7-9
len: 13
abundance: few
j_gene: TRBJ2-5
d_gene: .
CDR3nt: TGTGCCAGCAGGCGGGACTTACAAGAGACCCAGTACTTC
CDR3aa: CASRRDLQETQYF

v_gene: TRBV7-9
len: 15
abundance: .
j_gene: TRBJ2-1
d_gene: TRBD2
CDR3nt: TGTGCCAGCAGCTTTTCAGCGGGGGCCCTTGGGGGGCAGTTCTTC
CDR3aa: CASSFSAGALGGQFF

v_gene: TRBV18
len: 16
abundance: .
j_gene: TRBJ1-3
d_gene: .
CDR3nt: TGTGCCAGCTCACCGGTTGGGGATCACTCTGGAAACACCATATATTTT
CDR3aa: CASSPVGDHSGNTIYF

v_gene: TRBV6-2/TRBV6-3
len: 15
abundance: few
j_gene: TRBJ1-5
d_gene: TRBD1
CDR3nt: TGTGCCAGCAGTTACCCGGGACAGACTAATCAGCCCCAGCATTTT
CDR3aa: CASSYPGQTNQPQHF

v_gene: TRBV7-8
len: 15
abundance: .
j_gene: TRBJ1-4
d_gene: .
CDR3nt: TGTGCCAGCAGCTTAGTCGTGGGCAGGGATGAAAAACTGTTTTTT
CDR3aa: CASSLVVGRDEKLFF

v_gene: TRBV18
len: 16
abundance: .
j_gene: TRBJ2-1
d_gene: .
CDR3nt: TGTGCCAGCTCACGCATCCGGGGGCGCTCCTACAATGAGCAGTTCTTC
CDR3aa: CASSRIRGRSYNEQFF